This T cell receptor (beta chain) comes out of a study of blood T cell repertoires in COVID-19. The repertoire was sequenced with immunoSEQ multiplex PCR; TCRdb's copy has only in-frame clones and lacks some. The top ten hold 2.5% to 3.5% of the sample, which has 210,000 or so clones, 86% seen once. Germline lookup yields CDR1 SGHTA and CDR2 FQGTGA. The V gene lost 4 bases and the J gene lost 7 bases, with 19 bases spanning the gap. This CDR3 region has 15 residues. This sequence originates from a woman between 50 and 59 years old in a cohort exposed to, infected with or recovered from COVID-19 (not recorded which). Sequenced input: PBMCs or T cells enriched from blood (not recorded which). The chain links TRBV7-3 to TRBJ1-1, with D maybe TRBD1 (5 bases). CDR3 amino acids: CASSSTGARAGEAFF. Written as DNA, the CDR3 is TGTGCCAGCAGCTCGACCGGCGCCAGGGCTGGTGAAGCTTTCTTT.